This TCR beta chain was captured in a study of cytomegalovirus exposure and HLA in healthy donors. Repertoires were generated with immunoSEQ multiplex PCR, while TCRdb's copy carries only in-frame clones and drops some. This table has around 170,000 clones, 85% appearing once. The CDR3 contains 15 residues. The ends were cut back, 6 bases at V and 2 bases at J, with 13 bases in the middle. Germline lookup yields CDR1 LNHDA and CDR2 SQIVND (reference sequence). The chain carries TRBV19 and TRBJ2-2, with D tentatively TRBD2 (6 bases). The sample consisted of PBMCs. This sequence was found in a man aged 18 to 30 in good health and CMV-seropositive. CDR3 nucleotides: TGTGCCAGTAGACACCGCGGGGCAAACACCGGGGAGCTGTTTTTT. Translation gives CASRHRGANTGELFF.